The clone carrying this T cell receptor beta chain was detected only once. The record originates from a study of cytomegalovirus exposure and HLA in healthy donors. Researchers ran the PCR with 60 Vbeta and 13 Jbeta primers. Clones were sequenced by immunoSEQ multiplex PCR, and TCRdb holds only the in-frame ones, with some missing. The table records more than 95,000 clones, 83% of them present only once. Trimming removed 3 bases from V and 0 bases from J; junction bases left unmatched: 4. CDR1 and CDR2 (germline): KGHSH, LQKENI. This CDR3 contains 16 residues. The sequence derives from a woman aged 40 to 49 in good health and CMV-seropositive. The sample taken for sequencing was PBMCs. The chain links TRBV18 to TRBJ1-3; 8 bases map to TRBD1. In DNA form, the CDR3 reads TGTGCCAGCTCACCGTTAGGACAGGGCTCTGGAAACACCATATATTTT. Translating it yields CASSPLGQGSGNTIYF. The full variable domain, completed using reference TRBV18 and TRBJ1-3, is NAGVMQNPRHLVRRRGQEARLRCSPMKGHSHVYWYRQLPEEGLKFMVYLQKENIIDESGMPKERFSAEFPKEGPSILRIQQVVRGDSAAYFCASSPLGQGSGNTIYFGEGSWLTVV.